The clone carrying this TCR beta chain was counted a single time. CDR3 length equals 16 residues. V dropped 0 bases and J dropped 5; count of bases not matched to a gene: 6. Germline V gives CDR1 SGHRS, CDR2 YFSETQ. The entry originates in a study of control samples from healthy donors and cancer patients. Clones were sequenced by immunoSEQ multiplex PCR, and TCRdb holds only the in-frame ones, with some missing. This table holds 150,000 to 200,000 clones, approximately 91% found once. The origin of this receptor is a woman aged 40 to 50 in good health. The chain has TRBV5-1 and TRBJ1-2, with 11 bases identical to TRBD1. What was sequenced was blood. In DNA, the CDR3 is TGCGCCAGCAGCTTGGAAGGACAGGGGGCTTGGTATGGCTACACCTTC. Protein sequence: CASSLEGQGAWYGYTF. The full variable domain, with the rest looked up from reference TRBV5-1 and TRBJ1-2, is KAGVTQTPRYLIKTRGQQVTLSCSPISGHRSVSWYQQTPGQGLQFLFEYFSETQRNKGNFPGRFSGRQFSNSRSEMNVSTLELGDSALYLCASSLEGQGAWYGYTFGSGTRLTVV.